These T cell receptor beta chains were read from a single sample in a study of blood T cell repertoires in COVID-19. This table comes from immunoSEQ multiplex PCR, and its TCRdb copy is limited to in-frame clones, with some not included. This table holds 200,000 or so clones, roughly nine tenths found once. Material: peripheral blood. These TCRs come from a woman aged 50 to 60 with acute or convalescent COVID-19. The CDR3 runs from the conserved cysteine through the conserved F or W. A D gene is named only where the DNA matches it firmly. Clone size is stated in some rows and not others, as once, few, many or a class when expanded.

CDR3 protein,CDR3 DNA,D gene,J gene,V gene,CDR3 length,clone size
CASSMGQSGTEAFF,TGCGCCAGCAGCATGGGACAGTCGGGCACTGAAGCTTTCTTT,TRBD1,TRBJ1-1,TRBV5-1,14,.
CASSPRGPIPYEQYF,TGTGCCAGCTCACCACGAGGCCCGATACCCTACGAGCAGTACTTC,.,TRBJ2-7,TRBV18,15,.
CASSQQVAGGSYEQYF,TGCGCCAGCAGCCAACAGGTAGCGGGAGGGTCCTACGAGCAGTACTTC,TRBD2,TRBJ2-7,TRBV4-3,16,few
CANYKGDRGLETQYF,TGTGCCAACTATAAAGGGGACAGGGGGCTGGAGACCCAGTACTTC,TRBD1,TRBJ2-5,TRBV7-3,15,.
CASSEIRDTWSGDTQYF,TGTGCCAGCAGTGAAATTCGGGACACTTGGTCGGGAGATACGCAGTATTTT,.,TRBJ2-3,TRBV6-1,17,.
CASSLNSEAISPLHF,TGTGCCAGCAGCTTAAATTCGGAGGCAATTTCACCCCTCCACTTT,.,TRBJ1-6,TRBV5-5,15,.
CASSPSQDGYTF,TGTGCCAGCAGCCCGTCTCAGGATGGCTACACCTTC,.,TRBJ1-2,TRBV7-9,12,.
CASSLGQDNSPLHF,TGCGCCAGCAGCTTGGGTCAGGATAATTCACCCCTCCACTTT,.,TRBJ1-6,TRBV5-1,14,.
CASSLSGPGYTF,TGTGCCAGCAGCCTATCCGGTCCGGGCTACACCTTC,.,TRBJ1-2,TRBV3-1/TRBV3-2,12,.
CASSQAGGPREQYF,TGTGCCAGCAGCCAAGCGGGAGGGCCTAGGGAGCAGTACTTC,TRBD2,TRBJ2-7,TRBV7-6,14,.
CASSRTGSNTGELFF,TGCGCCAGCAGCCGGACAGGGAGCAACACCGGGGAGCTGTTTTTT,TRBD1,TRBJ2-2,TRBV10-1,15,.
CASSTGSNYGYTF,TGTGCCAGCTCTACAGGGTCCAACTATGGCTACACCTTC,.,TRBJ1-2,TRBV19,13,.
CASSSEGGQGTGELFF,TGTGCCAGCAGCTCTGAAGGGGGACAGGGCACCGGGGAGCTGTTTTTT,TRBD1,TRBJ2-2,TRBV11-3,16,.
CASSQVQVQPQHF,TGCGCCAGCAGCCAAGTACAAGTTCAGCCCCAGCATTTT,.,TRBJ1-5,TRBV4-1,13,.
CASSLGGDRGDEQFF,TGTGCCAGCTCACTAGGGGGGGACCGAGGTGATGAGCAGTTCTTC,.,TRBJ2-1,TRBV18,15,.
CASAGTDYGYTF,TGTGCCTCGGCGGGGACGGACTATGGCTACACCTTC,.,TRBJ1-2,TRBV30,12,.
CASSLETGGPDTQYF,TGTGCCAGCAGCTTGGAGACAGGGGGCCCAGATACGCAGTATTTT,TRBD1,TRBJ2-3,TRBV5-4,15,.
CASSIGTGGPNSPLHF,TGTGCCAGCAGCATCGGGACAGGGGGCCCAAATTCACCCCTCCACTTT,TRBD1,TRBJ1-6,TRBV5-6,16,few
CASSPRETQYF,TGTGCCAGCAGTCCCCGTGAGACCCAGTACTTC,.,TRBJ2-5,TRBV2,11,.
CASSYPIGVAYNEQFF,TGTGCCAGCAGTTATCCCATCGGGGTAGCCTACAATGAGCAGTTCTTC,.,TRBJ2-1,TRBV6-6,16,.
CASSTSGRALGELFF,TGTGCCAGCAGCACTAGCGGGAGGGCCTTGGGGGAGCTGTTTTTT,TRBD2,TRBJ2-2,TRBV9,15,.
CAISESAGGAGNTEAFF,TGTGCCATCAGTGAGTCGGCGGGGGGCGCGGGGAACACTGAAGCTTTCTTT,.,TRBJ1-1,TRBV10-3,17,.
CASSMQGFGTEAFF,TGTGCCAGTAGTATGCAGGGTTTCGGCACTGAAGCTTTCTTT,.,TRBJ1-1,TRBV19,14,.
CASSPVAGSAEQFF,TGTGCCAGCAGCCCAGTAGCGGGCTCTGCGGAGCAGTTCTTC,TRBD2,TRBJ2-1,TRBV3-1/TRBV3-2,14,.
CATQGGVNTEAFF,TGTGCCACCCAAGGAGGGGTTAACACTGAAGCTTTCTTT,.,TRBJ1-1,TRBV19,13,.
CASSQDPGEPLHF,TGTGCCAGCAGCCAAGATCCCGGGGAACCCCTCCACTTT,.,TRBJ1-6,TRBV3-1/TRBV3-2,13,.
CASRISGTVYNEQFF,TGTGCCAGCAGGATTAGCGGGACCGTCTACAATGAGCAGTTCTTC,TRBD2,TRBJ2-1,TRBV2,15,once
CASSLLAGVTGELFF,TGCGCCAGCAGCCTACTAGCGGGAGTCACCGGGGAGCTGTTTTTT,TRBD2,TRBJ2-2,TRBV5-1,15,.
CASSLALQGKSNTGELFF,TGTGCCAGCAGCTTAGCGCTCCAGGGGAAGTCAAACACCGGGGAGCTGTTTTTT,.,TRBJ2-2,TRBV7-9,18,.
CASSQRLSDRGLRRAFF,TGTGCCAGCAGTCAACGTTTGTCGGACAGGGGGCTAAGGAGAGCTTTCTTT,TRBD1,TRBJ1-1,TRBV7-9,17,.
CASSLAMGRDNTEAFF,TGTGCCAGCAGCTTGGCGATGGGCAGGGATAATACTGAAGCTTTCTTT,.,TRBJ1-1,TRBV5-6,16,.
CASRVTGDTGELFF,TGCGCCAGCCGGGTTACGGGGGACACCGGGGAGCTGTTTTTT,.,TRBJ2-2,TRBV5-1,14,.
CSASVGLSRGYEQYF,TGCAGCGCCAGCGTCGGACTCTCACGAGGCTACGAGCAGTACTTC,.,TRBJ2-7,TRBV29-1,15,.
CASSPVYQETQYF,TGTGCCAGTAGTCCGGTCTACCAAGAGACCCAGTACTTC,.,TRBJ2-5,TRBV19,13,.
CASSLLAGPNTGELFF,TGTGCCAGCAGCCTACTAGCGGGCCCGAACACCGGGGAGCTGTTTTTT,TRBD2,TRBJ2-2,TRBV7-2,16,.
CASSSRRVQEAQYF,TGTGCCAGCAGCTCTAGACGAGTTCAAGAGGCCCAGTACTTC,.,TRBJ2-5,TRBV11-3,14,.
CASSQQRQGGELFF,TGTGCCAGCAGCCAACAGAGACAGGGCGGGGAGCTGTTTTTT,TRBD1,TRBJ2-2,TRBV7-3,14,.
CASSSGEGRADTQYF,TGCGCCAGCAGTTCAGGGGAGGGCCGCGCAGATACGCAGTATTTT,.,TRBJ2-3,TRBV10-1,15,.
CASSLWTGGIDQPQHF,TGTGCCAGCAGCCTCTGGACAGGGGGAATCGATCAGCCCCAGCATTTT,TRBD1,TRBJ1-5,TRBV7-9,16,.
CASRDRGNEKLFF,TGTGCCAGCAGAGACAGGGGAAATGAAAAACTGTTTTTT,TRBD1,TRBJ1-4,TRBV7-2,13,.
CASSPGGTAFSGNTIYF,TGTGCCAGCAGCCCCGGCGGGACTGCCTTCTCTGGAAACACCATATATTTT,.,TRBJ1-3,TRBV7-6,17,.
CASSLELRDEQFF,TGTGCCAGCAGCTTGGAGCTGCGGGATGAGCAGTTCTTC,.,TRBJ2-1,TRBV5-4,13,.
CASSVSSGVRTDTQYF,TGTGCCAGCAGTGTGTCTAGCGGGGTTCGTACAGATACGCAGTATTTT,TRBD2,TRBJ2-3,TRBV25-1,16,.
CASSFDPGQGLDQPQHF,TGTGCCAGCAGCTTTGACCCGGGACAGGGTCTTGATCAGCCCCAGCATTTT,TRBD1,TRBJ1-5,TRBV7-9,17,.
CASSEGVSWAYNEQFF,TGTGCCAGCAGTGAAGGGGTTAGTTGGGCATACAATGAGCAGTTCTTC,.,TRBJ2-1,TRBV6-1,16,once
CASSRPGGEQFF,TGTGCCAGCAGCCGCCCGGGGGGTGAGCAGTTCTTC,TRBD2,TRBJ2-1,TRBV27,12,.
CASSTQAAAGVETQYF,TGTGCCAGCAGCACCCAAGCTGCAGCGGGAGTAGAGACCCAGTACTTC,TRBD2,TRBJ2-5,TRBV7-6,16,.
CASTGNSNQPQHF,TGTGCCAGCACAGGGAATAGCAATCAGCCCCAGCATTTT,.,TRBJ1-5,TRBV6-6,13,.
CASSQGLAGMVEQFF,TGTGCCAGCAGCCAGGGACTAGCGGGAATGGTTGAGCAGTTCTTC,TRBD2,TRBJ2-1,TRBV3-1/TRBV3-2,15,.
CASSFASGTEAFF,TGTGCCAGCAGCTTTGCGTCGGGCACTGAAGCTTTCTTT,.,TRBJ1-1,TRBV5-4,13,.
CASSDGLAGGSYNEQFF,TGTGCCAGCAGTGACGGACTAGCGGGGGGGTCCTACAATGAGCAGTTCTTC,TRBD2,TRBJ2-1,TRBV25-1,17,.
CASLQTGEAGYTF,TGTGCCAGTTTACAAACAGGGGAGGCTGGCTACACCTTC,TRBD1,TRBJ1-2,TRBV2,13,.
CASSGRGDEQFF,TGTGCCAGCAGCGGCAGGGGGGATGAGCAGTTCTTC,.,TRBJ2-1,TRBV11-3,12,.